The 9 T cell receptor beta chains below all came from one sample that was sequenced in a study of monozygotic twins with cystic fibrosis. Profiled with immunoSEQ multiplex PCR; TCRdb holds only in-frame clones, not every one. Among fewer than 25,000 clones listed, 80% to 90% were seen once. The sequencing input was blood. These receptors came from a young woman with cystic fibrosis.

The chain is built from TRBV5-4 and TRBJ2-1, with 10 bases fitting TRBD1. Germline V CDR1 and CDR2: SGHNT, YYREEE (reference sequence). There are 15 residues in the CDR3. V shed 4 bases and J 3 bases; nucleotides not matched to a gene: 4. The CDR3 loop is CASSGGQGHYNEQFF. The CDR3 bases are TGTGCCAGCAGCGGGGGACAGGGGCACTACAATGAGCAGTTCTTC.

J is TRBJ2-3 and V is TRBV13, with 7 bases matching TRBD2. The CDR3 covers 16 residues. Unmatched junction bases numbered 11, after V lost 4 bases and J lost 4 bases. Looked up from germline, CDR1 is PRHDT and CDR2 is FYEKMQ (reference sequence). The CDR3 region has the DNA TGTGCCAGCAGCTCCCCGGTAAGCGGGGATTCAGATACGCAGTATTTT. Translated, it gives CASSSPVSGDSDTQYF.

This clone has a single count. This chain uses TRBV6-1 with TRBJ1-1; D not certain. Germline V gene data show CDR1 as MNHNS and CDR2 as SASEGT. The V gene lost 3 bases and the J gene lost 0 bases, with 17 bases spanning the gap. The CDR3 spans 17 residues. The CDR3 DNA reads as TGTGCCAGCAGTGATGCAACAGCCGTCTGGGTGAACACTGAAGCTTTCTTT. Its translation is CASSDATAVWVNTEAFF.

The chain joins TRBV6-5 to TRBJ2-5, with D possibly being TRBD1 (6 bases). Deletions cut 6 bases from V and 0 bases from J, with 11 bases between. Germline-derived CDR1 and CDR2 are MNHEY and SVGAGI. The CDR3 totals 14 residues. The CDR3 bases are TGTGCCAGCAGACGACAGGTCTACCAAGAGACCCAGTACTTC. It translates to CASRRQVYQETQYF.

The J gene is TRBJ2-7, the V gene TRBV27; 7 bases are shared with TRBD2. This CDR3 comprises 13 residues. J lost 6 bases, V lost 6 bases, and 8 bases had no gene match. CDR1 and CDR2 (germline): MNHEY, SMNVEV (reference sequence). CDR3 amino acids: CASSVGGSGEQYF. The CDR3 DNA reads TGTGCCAGCAGCGTGGGAGGGTCCGGCGAGCAGTACTTC.

The chain carries TRBV7-9 and TRBJ2-3; D possibly matches TRBD1 or TRBD2 (5 bases each). V lost 4 bases to trimming and J lost 9 bases, with 11 bases between them. The CDR3 runs to 12 residues. CDR1 is SEHNR and CDR2 is FQNEAQ in the germline V gene (reference sequence). CDR3 protein: CASSSGPLTQYF. DNA for the CDR3: TGTGCCAGCAGCTCGGGACCCCTGACGCAGTATTTT.

With respect to this clone: Germline is not matched at one junction end, which may reflect a read error. Other DNA sequences in this specimen translate into the identical CDR3. The rearrangement links TRBV5-1 to TRBJ2-7; D unclear. The CDR3 loop spans 13 amino acids. Germline CDR1 reads SGHRS; CDR2 reads YFSETQ. CDR3: CASSFGRPYEQYF. In DNA form, the CDR3 reads TGCGCCAGTAGCTTCGGACGGCCCTACGAGCAGTACTTC. The full variable domain, its missing parts supplied by reference TRBV5-1 and TRBJ2-7, is KAGVTQTPRYLIKTRGQQVTLSCSPISGHRSVSWYQQTPGQGLQFLFEYFSETQRNKGNFPGRFSGRQFSNSRSEMNVSTLELGDSALYLCASSFGRPYEQYFGPGTRLTVT.

This sequence joins TRBV10-1 and TRBJ1-1; no definite D call. The CDR3 sequence is 14 residues long. The V and J ends lost 2 bases and 3 bases respectively, with 10 bases between them. CDR1 and CDR2 from the germline V gene are WNHNN and SYGVQD (reference sequence). CDR3 sequence: CASSEKGSYTEAFF. As DNA, the CDR3 is TGCGCCAGCAGTGAGAAAGGAAGTTACACTGAAGCTTTCTTT.

This clone showed up just once. The chain employs TRBV5-1 and TRBJ2-3; D remains ambiguous. The CDR3 loop spans 14 amino acids. CDR1 is SGHRS and CDR2 is YFSETQ in the germline V gene. The germline V and J ends were trimmed by 10 bases and 5 bases, with 20 bases remaining between them. The CDR3 sequence is CACRTDTTIDTQYF. The CDR3 nucleotides are TGCGCCTGCCGAACAGACACAACAATAGATACGCAGTATTTT.